This TCR beta chain was captured in a study of T cell changes during pregnancy in multiple sclerosis. CDR3 length equals 15 residues. The V gene's germline CDR1 is MRHNA and CDR2 SNTAGT. Trimming cost V 2 bases and J 1 base; bases outside gene matches: 4. TCRdb keeps only in-frame clones here, not all; method: immunoSEQ multiplex PCR. The table has about 79,000 clones, approximately 92% seen once. This clone showed up just once. The receptor was derived from a female donor in good health, enrolled as a control in a pregnancy study. The starting material was peripheral blood, obtained in the second trimester of pregnancy. The chain combines TRBV6-4 with TRBJ1-2; TRBD1 matches 7 bases. The CDR3, as DNA: TGTGCCAGCAGTGACACCGGGACAGATAACTATGGCTACACCTTC. This encodes CASSDTGTDNYGYTF.